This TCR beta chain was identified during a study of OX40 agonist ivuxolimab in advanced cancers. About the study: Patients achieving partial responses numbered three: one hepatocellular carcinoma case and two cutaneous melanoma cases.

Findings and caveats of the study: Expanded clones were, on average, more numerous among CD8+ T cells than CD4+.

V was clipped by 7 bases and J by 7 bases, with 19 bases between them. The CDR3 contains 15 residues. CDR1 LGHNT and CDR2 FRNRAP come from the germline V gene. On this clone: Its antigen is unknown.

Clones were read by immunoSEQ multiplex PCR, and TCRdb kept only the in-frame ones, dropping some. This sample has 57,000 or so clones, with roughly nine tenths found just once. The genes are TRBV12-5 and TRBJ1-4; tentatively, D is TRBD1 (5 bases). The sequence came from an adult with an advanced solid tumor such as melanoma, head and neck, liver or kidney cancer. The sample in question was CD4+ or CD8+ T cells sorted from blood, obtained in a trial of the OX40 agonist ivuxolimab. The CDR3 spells CASANLGGGFEKLFF. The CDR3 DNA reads TGTGCTAGTGCCAACTTAGGTGGGGGGTTTGAAAAACTGTTTTTT.